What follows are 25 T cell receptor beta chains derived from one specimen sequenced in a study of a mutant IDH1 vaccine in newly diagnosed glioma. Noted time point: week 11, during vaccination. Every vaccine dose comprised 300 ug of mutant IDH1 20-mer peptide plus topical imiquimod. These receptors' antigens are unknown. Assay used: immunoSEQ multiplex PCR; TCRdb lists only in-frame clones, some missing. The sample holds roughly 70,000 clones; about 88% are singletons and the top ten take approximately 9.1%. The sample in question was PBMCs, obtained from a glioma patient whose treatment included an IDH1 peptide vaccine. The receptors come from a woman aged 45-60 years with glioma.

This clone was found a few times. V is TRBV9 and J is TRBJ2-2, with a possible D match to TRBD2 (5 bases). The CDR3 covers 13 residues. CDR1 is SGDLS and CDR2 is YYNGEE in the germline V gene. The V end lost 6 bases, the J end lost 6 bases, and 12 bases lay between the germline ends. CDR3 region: CASKPSGAGELFF. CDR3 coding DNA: TGTGCCAGCAAACCTTCCGGGGCCGGGGAGCTGTTTTTT.

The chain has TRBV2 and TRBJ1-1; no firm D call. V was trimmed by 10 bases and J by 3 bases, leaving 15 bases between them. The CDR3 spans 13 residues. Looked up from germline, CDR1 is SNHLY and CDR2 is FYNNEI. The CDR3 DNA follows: TGTGCCACCATGTCCCAGGTAGACACTGAAGCTTTCTTT. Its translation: CATMSQVDTEAFF.

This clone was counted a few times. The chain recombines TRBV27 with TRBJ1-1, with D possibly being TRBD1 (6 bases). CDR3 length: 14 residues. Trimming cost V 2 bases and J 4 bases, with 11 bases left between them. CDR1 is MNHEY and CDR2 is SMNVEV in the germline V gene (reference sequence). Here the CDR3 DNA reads TGTGCCAGCAGTTTAGGGGGCCTGAGCACTGAAGCTTTCTTT. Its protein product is CASSLGGLSTEAFF.

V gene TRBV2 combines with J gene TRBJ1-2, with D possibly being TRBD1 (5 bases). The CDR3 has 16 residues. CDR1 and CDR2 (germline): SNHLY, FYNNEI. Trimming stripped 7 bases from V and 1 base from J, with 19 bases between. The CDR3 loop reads CASTLPGALNNYGYTF. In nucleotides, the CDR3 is TGTGCCAGCACCCTGCCCGGGGCGCTTAATAACTATGGCTACACCTTC. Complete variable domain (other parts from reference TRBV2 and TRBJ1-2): EPEVTQTPSHQVTQMGQEVILRCVPISNHLYFYWYRQILGQKVEFLVSFYNNEISEKSEIFDDQFSVERPDGSNFTLKIRSTKLEDSAMYFCASTLPGALNNYGYTFGSGTRLTVV.

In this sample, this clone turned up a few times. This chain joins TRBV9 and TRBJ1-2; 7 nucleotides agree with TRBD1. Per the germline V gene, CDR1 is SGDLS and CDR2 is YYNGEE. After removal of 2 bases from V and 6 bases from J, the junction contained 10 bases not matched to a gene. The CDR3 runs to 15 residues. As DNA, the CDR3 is TGTGCCAGCAGCGTGGCCACGACAGGGTCGGATGGCTACACCTTC. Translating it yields CASSVATTGSDGYTF.

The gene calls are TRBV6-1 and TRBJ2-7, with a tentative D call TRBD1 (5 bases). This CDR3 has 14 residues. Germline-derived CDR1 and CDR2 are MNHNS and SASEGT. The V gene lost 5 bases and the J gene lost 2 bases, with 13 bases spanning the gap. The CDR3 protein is CASSLQGGPYEQYF. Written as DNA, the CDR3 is TGTGCCAGCAGTCTTCAGGGCGGCCCCTACGAGCAGTACTTC.

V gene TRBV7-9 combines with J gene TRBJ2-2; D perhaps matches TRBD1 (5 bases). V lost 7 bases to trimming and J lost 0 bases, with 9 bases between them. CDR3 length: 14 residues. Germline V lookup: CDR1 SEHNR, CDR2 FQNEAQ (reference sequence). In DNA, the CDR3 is TGTGCCAGCAAGCAGGGCTCGAACACCGGGGAGCTGTTTTTT. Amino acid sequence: CASKQGSNTGELFF.

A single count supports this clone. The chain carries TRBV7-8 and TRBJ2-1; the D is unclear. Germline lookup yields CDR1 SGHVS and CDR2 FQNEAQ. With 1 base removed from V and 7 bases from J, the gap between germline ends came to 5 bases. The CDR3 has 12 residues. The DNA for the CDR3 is TGTGCCAGCAGCTTAGGGAAGAATGAGCAGTTCTTC. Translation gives CASSLGKNEQFF.

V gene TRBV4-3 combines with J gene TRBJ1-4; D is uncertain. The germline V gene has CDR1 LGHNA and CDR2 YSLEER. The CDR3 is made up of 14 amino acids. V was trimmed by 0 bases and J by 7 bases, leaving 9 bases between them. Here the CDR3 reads CASSQDQVGEKLFF. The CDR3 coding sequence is TGCGCCAGCAGCCAAGATCAAGTGGGTGAAAAACTGTTTTTT.

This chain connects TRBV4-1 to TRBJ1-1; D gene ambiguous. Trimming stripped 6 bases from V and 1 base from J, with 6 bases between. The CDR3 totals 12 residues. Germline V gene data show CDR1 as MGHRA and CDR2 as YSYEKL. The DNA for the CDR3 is TGCGCCAGCAGTCGACAGAACACTGAAGCTTTCTTT. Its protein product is CASSRQNTEAFF.

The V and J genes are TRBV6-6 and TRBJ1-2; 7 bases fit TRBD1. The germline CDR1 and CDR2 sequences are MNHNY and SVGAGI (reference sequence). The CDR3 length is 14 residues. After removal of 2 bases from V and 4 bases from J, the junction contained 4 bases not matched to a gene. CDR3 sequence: CASSYGDSPYGYTF. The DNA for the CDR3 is TGTGCCAGCAGTTACGGGGACAGCCCCTATGGCTACACCTTC.

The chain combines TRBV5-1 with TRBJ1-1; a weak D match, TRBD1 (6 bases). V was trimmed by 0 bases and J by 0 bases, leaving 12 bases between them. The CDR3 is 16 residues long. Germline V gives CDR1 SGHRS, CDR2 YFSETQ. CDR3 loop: CASSLEEGGVNTEAFF. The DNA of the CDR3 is TGCGCCAGCAGCTTGGAAGAGGGGGGTGTGAACACTGAAGCTTTCTTT.

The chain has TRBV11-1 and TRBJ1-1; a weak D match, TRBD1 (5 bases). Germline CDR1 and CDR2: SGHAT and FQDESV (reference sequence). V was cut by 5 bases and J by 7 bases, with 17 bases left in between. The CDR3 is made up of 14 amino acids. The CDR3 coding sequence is TGTGCCAGCAGCCCCGACAGTTTGCTTGTTGAAGCTTTCTTT. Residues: CASSPDSLLVEAFF.

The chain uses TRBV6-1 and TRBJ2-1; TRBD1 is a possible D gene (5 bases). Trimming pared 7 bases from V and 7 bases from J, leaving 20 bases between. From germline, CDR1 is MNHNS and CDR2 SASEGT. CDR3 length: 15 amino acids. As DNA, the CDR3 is TGTGCCAGCACCTTACGACAAGGGGCTGCGAATGAGCAGTTCTTC. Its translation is CASTLRQGAANEQFF.

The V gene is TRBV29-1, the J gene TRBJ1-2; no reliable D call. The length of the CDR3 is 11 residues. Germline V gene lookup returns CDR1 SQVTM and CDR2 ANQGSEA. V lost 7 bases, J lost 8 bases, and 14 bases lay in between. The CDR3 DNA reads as TGCAGCGCTGCCACCGACGGGGGCTACACCTTC. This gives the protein CSAATDGGYTF.

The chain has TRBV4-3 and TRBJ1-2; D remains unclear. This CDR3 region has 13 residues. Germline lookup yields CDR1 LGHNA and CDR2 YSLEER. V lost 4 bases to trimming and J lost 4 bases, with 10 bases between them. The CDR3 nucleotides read TGCGCCAGCAGCCCAGGAGGGTTCTATGGCTACACCTTC. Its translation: CASSPGGFYGYTF.

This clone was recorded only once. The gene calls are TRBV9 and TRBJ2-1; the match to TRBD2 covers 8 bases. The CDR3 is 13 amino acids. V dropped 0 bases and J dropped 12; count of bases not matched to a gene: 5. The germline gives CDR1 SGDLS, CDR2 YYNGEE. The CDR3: CASSVEFAGGQFF. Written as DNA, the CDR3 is TGTGCCAGCAGCGTAGAGTTTGCGGGGGGGCAGTTCTTC. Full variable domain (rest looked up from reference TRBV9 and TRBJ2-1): DSGVTQTPKHLITATGQRVTLRCSPRSGDLSVYWYQQSLDQGLQFLIQYYNGEERAKGNILERFSAQQFPDLHSELNLSSLELGDSALYFCASSVEFAGGQFFGPGTRLTVL.

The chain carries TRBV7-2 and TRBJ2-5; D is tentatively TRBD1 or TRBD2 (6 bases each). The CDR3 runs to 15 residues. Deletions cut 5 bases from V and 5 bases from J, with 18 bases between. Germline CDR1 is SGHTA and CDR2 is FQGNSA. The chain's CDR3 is CASSPPRGPPETQYF. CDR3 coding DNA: TGTGCCAGCAGCCCCCCCCGGGGGCCGCCGGAGACCCAGTACTTC.

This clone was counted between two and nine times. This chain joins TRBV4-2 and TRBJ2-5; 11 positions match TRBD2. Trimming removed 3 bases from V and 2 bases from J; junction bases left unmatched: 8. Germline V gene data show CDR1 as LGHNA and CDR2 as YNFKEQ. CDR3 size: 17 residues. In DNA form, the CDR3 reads TGTGCCAGCAGCCACTTAGCGGGGGGGCCCCTTCAAGAGACCCAGTACTTC. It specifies CASSHLAGGPLQETQYF.

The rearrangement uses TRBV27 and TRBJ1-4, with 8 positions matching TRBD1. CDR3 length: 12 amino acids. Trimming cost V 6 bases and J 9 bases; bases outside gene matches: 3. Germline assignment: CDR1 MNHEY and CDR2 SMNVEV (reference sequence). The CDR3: CASRGQGQKLFF. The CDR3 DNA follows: TGTGCCAGCAGAGGACAGGGACAAAAACTGTTTTTT.

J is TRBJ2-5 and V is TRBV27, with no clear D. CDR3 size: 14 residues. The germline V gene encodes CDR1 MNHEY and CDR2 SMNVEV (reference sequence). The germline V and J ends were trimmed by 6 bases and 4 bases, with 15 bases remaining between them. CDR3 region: CASSNQALGETQYF. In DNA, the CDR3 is TGTGCCAGCAGCAACCAGGCCCTTGGAGAGACCCAGTACTTC.

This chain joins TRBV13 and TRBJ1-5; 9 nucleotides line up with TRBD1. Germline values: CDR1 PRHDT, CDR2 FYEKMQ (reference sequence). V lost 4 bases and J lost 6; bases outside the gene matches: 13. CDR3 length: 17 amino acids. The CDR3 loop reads CASSYKPNTGGIQPQHF. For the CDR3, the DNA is TGTGCCAGCAGCTACAAACCAAATACAGGGGGCATTCAGCCCCAGCATTTT. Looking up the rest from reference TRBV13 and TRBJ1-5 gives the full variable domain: AAGVIQSPRHLIKEKRETATLKCYPIPRHDTVYWYQQGPGQDPQFLISFYEKMQSDKGSIPDRFSAQQFSDYHSELNMSSLELGDSALYFCASSYKPNTGGIQPQHFGDGTRLSIL.

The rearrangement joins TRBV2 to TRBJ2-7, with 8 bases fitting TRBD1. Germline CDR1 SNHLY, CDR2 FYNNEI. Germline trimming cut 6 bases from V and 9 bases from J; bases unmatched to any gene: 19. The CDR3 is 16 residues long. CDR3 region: CASRFLGTGDLRGQYF. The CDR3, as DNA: TGTGCCAGCAGATTCCTCGGGACAGGCGACCTACGAGGGCAGTACTTC.

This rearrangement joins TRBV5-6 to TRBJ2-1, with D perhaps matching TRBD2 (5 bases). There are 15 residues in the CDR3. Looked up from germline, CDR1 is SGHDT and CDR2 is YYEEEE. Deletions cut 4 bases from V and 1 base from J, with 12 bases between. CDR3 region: CASSPRAFSYNEQFF. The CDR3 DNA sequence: TGTGCCAGCAGCCCGAGGGCATTTTCCTACAATGAGCAGTTCTTC.

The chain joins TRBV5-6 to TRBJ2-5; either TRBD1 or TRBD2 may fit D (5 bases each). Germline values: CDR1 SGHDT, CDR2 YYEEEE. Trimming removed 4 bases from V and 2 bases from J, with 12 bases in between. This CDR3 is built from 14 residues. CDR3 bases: TGTGCCAGCAGCGGGGGACGGAGACAAGAGACCCAGTACTTC. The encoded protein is CASSGGRRQETQYF.